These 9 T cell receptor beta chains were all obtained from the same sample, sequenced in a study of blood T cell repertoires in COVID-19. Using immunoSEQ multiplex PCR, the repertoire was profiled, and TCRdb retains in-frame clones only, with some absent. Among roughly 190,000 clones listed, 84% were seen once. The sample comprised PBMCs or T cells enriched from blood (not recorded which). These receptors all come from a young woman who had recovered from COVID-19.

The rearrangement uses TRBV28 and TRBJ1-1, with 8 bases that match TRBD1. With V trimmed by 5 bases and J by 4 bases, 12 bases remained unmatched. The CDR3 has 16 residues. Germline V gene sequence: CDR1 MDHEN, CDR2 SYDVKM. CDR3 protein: CASSGRAGGFGTEAFF. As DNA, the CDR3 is TGTGCCAGCAGTGGAAGGGCAGGGGGCTTCGGCACTGAAGCTTTCTTT.

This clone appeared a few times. The DNA for the CDR3 is TGCGCCAGCAGCCAACCCGATGGGGGGAGGGTAGGAACTTCGGCCTACGAGCAGTACTTC. It yields the protein CASSQPDGGRVGTSAYEQYF. The chain joins TRBV5-1 to TRBJ2-7; TRBD2 matches at 7 bases. The CDR3 loop spans 20 amino acids. V was pared by 4 bases and J by 2 bases, with 24 bases of the junction left unmatched. Germline assignment: CDR1 SGHRS and CDR2 YFSETQ.

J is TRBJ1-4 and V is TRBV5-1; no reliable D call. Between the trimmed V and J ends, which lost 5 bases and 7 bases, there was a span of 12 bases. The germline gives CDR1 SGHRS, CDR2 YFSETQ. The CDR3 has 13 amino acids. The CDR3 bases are TGCGCCAGCAGGAGGAATAGTATTGAAAAACTGTTTTTT. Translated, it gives CASRRNSIEKLFF.

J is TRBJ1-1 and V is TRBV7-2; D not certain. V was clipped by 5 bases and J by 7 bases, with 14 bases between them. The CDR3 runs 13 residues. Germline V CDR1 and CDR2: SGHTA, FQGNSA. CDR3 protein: CASSTSEVGEAFF. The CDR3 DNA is TGTGCCAGCAGCACTAGTGAGGTCGGTGAAGCTTTCTTT.

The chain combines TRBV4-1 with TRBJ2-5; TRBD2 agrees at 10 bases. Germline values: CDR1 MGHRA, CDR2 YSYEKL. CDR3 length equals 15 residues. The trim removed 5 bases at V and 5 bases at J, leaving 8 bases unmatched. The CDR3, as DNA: TGCGCCAGCAGCAATCGGCCGGGACTAGCGGAGACCCAGTACTTC. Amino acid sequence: CASSNRPGLAETQYF.

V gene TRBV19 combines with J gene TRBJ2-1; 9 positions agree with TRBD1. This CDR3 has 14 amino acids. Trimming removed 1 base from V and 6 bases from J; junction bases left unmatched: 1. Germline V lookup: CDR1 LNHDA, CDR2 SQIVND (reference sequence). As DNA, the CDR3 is TGTGCCAGTAGTATAGGGACAGGGGTCAATGAGCAGTTCTTC. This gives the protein CASSIGTGVNEQFF.

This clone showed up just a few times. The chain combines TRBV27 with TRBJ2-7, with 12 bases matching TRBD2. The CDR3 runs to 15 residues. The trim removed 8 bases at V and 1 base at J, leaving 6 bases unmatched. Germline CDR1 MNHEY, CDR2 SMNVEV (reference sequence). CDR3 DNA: TGTGCCAGCGCCTCACTAGCGGGAGGATCCTACGAGCAGTACTTC. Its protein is CASASLAGGSYEQYF.

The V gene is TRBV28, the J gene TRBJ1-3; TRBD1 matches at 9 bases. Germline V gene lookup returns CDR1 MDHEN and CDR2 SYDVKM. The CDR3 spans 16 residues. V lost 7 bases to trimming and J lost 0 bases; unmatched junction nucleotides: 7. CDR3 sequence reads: CASTLTGGFSGNTIYF. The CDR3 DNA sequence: TGTGCCAGCACCCTGACAGGGGGATTCTCTGGAAACACCATATATTTT.

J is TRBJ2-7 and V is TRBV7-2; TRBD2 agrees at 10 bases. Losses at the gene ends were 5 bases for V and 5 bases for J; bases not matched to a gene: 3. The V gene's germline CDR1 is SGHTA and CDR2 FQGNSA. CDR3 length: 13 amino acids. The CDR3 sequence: CASSRTSGNEQYF. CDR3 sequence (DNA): TGTGCCAGCAGCCGGACTAGCGGAAACGAGCAGTACTTC.